This TCR beta chain was identified in a study of CD8+ T cells in alopecia areata. Study as a whole: Oral tofacitinib (5 to 10 mg twice daily) was administered to treated patients.

Investigators isolated RNA and reverse transcribed it into cDNA to act as the sequencing template. Only in-frame clones appear in the TCRdb table, and some are missing; sequencing was by immunoSEQ multiplex PCR. Altogether 100,000 to 150,000 clones are present, about 50% being singletons, with the ten largest covering approximately 19%. Peripheral blood and lesional scalp punch biopsies came from alopecia areata patients. The study's findings and limits: In lesional scalp, particularly from alopecia totalis/universalis, clonality was higher than in normal scalp. Scalp repertoires also include resident alphabeta T cells from normal skin.

This clone occurred once. Its specificity is not known. This receptor was taken from a human donor with alopecia areata. This sample comprised CD8+ T cells sorted from blood, obtained at week 0.

The CDR3 protein is CAWAGVSNQPQHF. In nucleotides, the CDR3 is TGTGCCTGGGCAGGGGTCAGCAATCAGCCCCAGCATTTT. The chain joins TRBV30 to TRBJ1-5, with D possibly being TRBD1 (6 bases). The CDR3 loop spans 13 amino acids. The germline V gene encodes CDR1 GTSNPN and CDR2 SVGIG (reference sequence). V lost 5 bases and J 1 base, leaving 9 bases between the germline ends.